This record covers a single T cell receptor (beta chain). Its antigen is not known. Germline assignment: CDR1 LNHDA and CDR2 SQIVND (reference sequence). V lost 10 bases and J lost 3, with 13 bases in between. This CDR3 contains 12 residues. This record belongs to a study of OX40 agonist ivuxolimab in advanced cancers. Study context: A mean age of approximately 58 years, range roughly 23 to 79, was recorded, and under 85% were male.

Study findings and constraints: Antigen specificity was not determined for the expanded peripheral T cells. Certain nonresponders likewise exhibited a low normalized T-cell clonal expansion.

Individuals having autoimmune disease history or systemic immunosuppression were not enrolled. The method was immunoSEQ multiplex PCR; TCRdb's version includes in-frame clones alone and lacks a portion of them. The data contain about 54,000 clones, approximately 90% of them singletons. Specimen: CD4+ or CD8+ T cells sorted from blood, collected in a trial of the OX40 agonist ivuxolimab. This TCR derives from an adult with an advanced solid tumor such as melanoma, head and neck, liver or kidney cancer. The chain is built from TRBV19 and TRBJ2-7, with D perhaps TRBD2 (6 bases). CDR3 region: CATRDSYYEQYF. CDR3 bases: TGTGCCACCCGGGACTCATACTACGAGCAGTACTTC.